This record looks at one T cell receptor beta chain sequence and its context. Assay: immunoSEQ multiplex PCR; the TCRdb copy retains only in-frame clones and omits some. The sample has approximately 5,000 clones, 65% to 85% seen once. This sample is part of a study of T cell repertoires in ileal Crohn's disease. Time point denoted: neoterminal ileum biopsy at postoperative endoscopy, about 6 months after surgery. Germline lookup yields CDR1 SGHTA and CDR2 FQGTGA. The V gene lost 2 bases and the J gene lost 4 bases, with 7 bases spanning the gap. This CDR3 has 13 amino acids. The receptor comes from an adult with Crohn's disease. Sequenced: ileal tissue. The J gene is TRBJ2-3, the V gene TRBV7-3; D call uncertain. The DNA for the CDR3 is TGTGCCAGCAGCTTATCCCAGGCAGATACGCAGTATTTT. The encoded protein is CASSLSQADTQYF.